The 11 T cell receptor beta chains below were found in one sample sequenced in a study of blood T cell repertoires in COVID-19. The data were produced by immunoSEQ multiplex PCR, yet TCRdb's version contains in-frame clones alone and is incomplete. The data contain over 85,000 clones, approximately 86% of them seen just once; the ten biggest clones take up roughly 5.2%. Sequences were obtained from peripheral blood. The receptor source for this set is a woman aged 45-65 years with COVID-19, enrolled during active disease.

The rearrangement uses TRBV6-5 and TRBJ1-4, with 8 bases that match TRBD1. Germline CDR1 and CDR2: MNHEY and SVGAGI. The CDR3 sequence is 15 residues long. Trimming took 4 bases from V and 6 from J; bases not matched to a gene: 7. The CDR3 sequence is CASSFQTGVDEKLFF. The CDR3 nucleotides read TGTGCCAGCAGTTTTCAGACAGGGGTAGATGAAAAACTGTTTTTT.

The rearrangement uses TRBV11-3 and TRBJ1-1, with TRBD1 as a possible D gene (6 bases). Germline lookup yields CDR1 SGHNT and CDR2 YENEEA. V lost 4 bases and J 0 bases, leaving 12 bases between the germline ends. CDR3 length: 15 residues. The CDR3 region has the DNA TGTGCCAGCAGCTCCCGGACAGCCATGAACACTGAAGCTTTCTTT. Translation: CASSSRTAMNTEAFF.

In the case of this clone: A junction boundary mismatches the germline segment, possibly from a read error. The gene calls are TRBV4-1 and TRBJ2-6; D gene uncertain. The CDR3 length is 16 residues. Germline V gene data show CDR1 as MGHRA and CDR2 as YSYEKL. The CDR3 here is CASSKEISSGANVLTF. In DNA form, the CDR3 reads TGCGCCAGCAGCAAAGAGATTAGCTCTGGGGCCAACGTCCTGACTTTC.

This clone was counted once. The CDR3 sequence: CATRPQVGGGNEQFF. CDR3 DNA: TGTGCCACCCGCCCCCAGGTGGGGGGTGGGAATGAGCAGTTCTTC. V is TRBV27 and J is TRBJ2-1; weak D call: TRBD2 (6 bases). Germline-derived CDR1 and CDR2 are MNHEY and SMNVEV (reference sequence). V was shortened by 10 bases and J by 7 bases, with 23 bases between the two germline ends. The CDR3 covers 15 residues.

The chain couples TRBV7-3 to TRBJ2-5; the match to TRBD1 covers 7 bases. This CDR3 contains 14 residues. Germline V gene data show CDR1 as SGHTA and CDR2 as FQGTGA. With V trimmed by 0 bases and J by 3 bases, 1 base remained unmatched. This chain's CDR3 is CASSLTGTEETQYF. The CDR3 region has the DNA TGTGCCAGCAGCTTAACTGGGACAGAAGAGACCCAGTACTTC.

The chain couples TRBV7-3 to TRBJ2-3; TRBD2 matches at 12 bases. The germline CDR1 and CDR2 sequences are SGHTA and FQGTGA. The CDR3 contains 15 residues. The junction had 2 bases not matched to a gene; V was cut back by 5 bases and J by 2 bases. This CDR3 is CASSRTSGNTDTQYF. CDR3 coding DNA: TGTGCCAGCAGCCGGACTAGCGGGAACACAGATACGCAGTATTTT.

This clone was recorded only once. The rearrangement joins TRBV4-1 to TRBJ2-3, with 10 bases that match TRBD2. The trim removed 2 bases at V and 2 bases at J, leaving 1 base unmatched. CDR1 and CDR2 from the germline V gene are MGHRA and YSYEKL. This CDR3 spans 15 amino acids. CDR3 amino acids: CASSQLAGATDTQYF. For the CDR3, the DNA is TGCGCCAGCAGCCAACTAGCGGGGGCCACAGATACGCAGTATTTT.

The chain carries TRBV18 and TRBJ2-7; maybe TRBD1 (7 bases). V was clipped by 5 bases and J by 6 bases, with 17 bases between them. This CDR3 has 14 amino acids. The germline CDR1 and CDR2 sequences are KGHSH and LQKENI. DNA of the CDR3: TGTGCCAGCTCAAGGGACAGTGGAGGGGGCGAGCAGTACTTC. Its translation is CASSRDSGGGEQYF.

The V and J genes are TRBV2 and TRBJ2-7; D is possibly TRBD2 (6 bases). The CDR3 totals 14 residues. Germline lookup yields CDR1 SNHLY and CDR2 FYNNEI. V was trimmed by 10 bases and J by 0 bases, leaving 16 bases between them. Here the CDR3 DNA reads TGTGCCATAACCCGGGACTTAAGCTCCTACGAGCAGTACTTC. It translates to CAITRDLSSYEQYF.

The chain has TRBV12-3 or TRBV12-4 and TRBJ1-5; no firm D call. This CDR3 is built from 13 residues. Trimming removed 3 bases at V and 6 bases at J, with 9 bases between. The CDR3 coding sequence is TGTGCCAGCAGTTTCAGGATAGGTCAGCCCCAGCATTTT. Residues: CASSFRIGQPQHF.

The V call is TRBV2, the J call TRBJ2-5; 11 bases fit TRBD2. Trimming removed 6 bases from V and 9 bases from J; junction bases left unmatched: 12. The CDR3 length is 15 residues. Germline CDR1 SNHLY, CDR2 FYNNEI. This CDR3 reads CASRVGLAGGMAQYF. The CDR3 region has the DNA TGTGCCAGCAGAGTCGGGCTAGCGGGGGGAATGGCCCAGTACTTC.